These 30 T cell receptor beta chains share one sample of origin, sequenced in a study of T-cell reconstitution after alpha-beta-depleted transplantation in children. Unique molecular identifiers were used to barcode this TCRbeta library. TCRdb re-called the PCR reads through MiXCR, storing one row per CDR3 protein. The sample lists fewer than 1 million distinct CDR3 sequences, 15% to 20% occurring once. The material sequenced was PBMCs, mostly from graft donor cells, taken 360 days after TCRalphabeta/CD19-depleted stem cell transplant. These receptors were taken from a male patient between 5 and 17 years old who had a stem cell transplant for acute lymphoblastic leukemia, so the T cells may come from the graft donor.

The gene calls are TRBV18 and TRBJ2-1, with TRBD1 identical over 9 bases. V gave up 0 bases and J gave up 7 bases; unmatched junction bases: 1. This CDR3 is built from 14 residues. Germline assignment: CDR1 KGHSH and CDR2 LQKENI. CDR3: CASSPPGQGNEQFF. The CDR3 DNA is TGTGCCAGCTCACCACCGGGACAGGGTAATGAGCAGTTCTTC.

The rearrangement joins TRBV7-9 to TRBJ2-2; 10 bases fit TRBD1. This CDR3 comprises 16 residues. V gave up 6 bases and J gave up 0 bases; unmatched junction bases: 4. Germline V gene lookup returns CDR1 SEHNR and CDR2 FQNEAQ (reference sequence). The chain's CDR3 is CASRVGQGANTGELFF. CDR3 nucleotide sequence: TGTGCCAGCAGGGTTGGACAGGGGGCGAACACCGGGGAGCTGTTTTTT.

This clonotype was seen a few times. The chain carries TRBV18 and TRBJ2-5; TRBD1 aligns across 8 bases. The CDR3 runs 14 residues. V lost 3 bases and J lost 10; bases outside the gene matches: 10. The germline CDR1 and CDR2 sequences are KGHSH and LQKENI. The CDR3 here is CASSPSFGQGGQYF. The CDR3 DNA reads TGTGCCAGCTCACCCTCTTTTGGACAGGGTGGCCAGTACTTC.

A few counts support this clonotype. The CDR3: CASSLLRTETNEKLFF. CDR3 DNA: TGTGCCAGCAGCCTATTAAGGACAGAAACTAATGAAAAACTGTTTTTT. This chain connects TRBV7-9 to TRBJ1-4; a weak D match, TRBD1 (6 bases). V dropped 5 bases and J dropped 1 base, with 14 bases sitting between them. The CDR3 runs 16 residues. CDR1 is SEHNR and CDR2 is FQNEAQ in the germline V gene (reference sequence).

This clonotype occurred a few times. J is TRBJ1-1 and V is TRBV7-8, with D uncertain. The CDR3 has 14 amino acids. Trimming removed 3 bases from V and 1 base from J, with 9 bases in between. The V gene's germline CDR1 is SGHVS and CDR2 FQNEAQ. CDR3 amino acids: CASSFSHPNTEAFF. Here the CDR3 DNA reads TGTGCCAGCAGCTTCTCTCACCCGAACACTGAAGCTTTCTTT.

The chain has TRBV29-1 and TRBJ1-1; D remains unclear. The germline V and J ends were trimmed by 1 base and 1 base, with 7 bases remaining between them. From germline, CDR1 is SQVTM and CDR2 ANQGSEA. The CDR3 has 13 residues. The CDR3 reads CSVEVMRNTEAFF. CDR3 bases: TGCAGCGTTGAAGTCATGAGGAACACTGAAGCTTTCTTT.

This clonotype was detected only a few times. The chain uses TRBV6-4 and TRBJ2-2; 11 bases match TRBD2. With 7 bases clipped from V and 3 bases from J, the junction kept 1 base outside the gene matches. Germline CDR1 is MRHNA and CDR2 is SNTAGT. This CDR3 has 14 amino acids. The CDR3 region is CASTGLADTGELFF. CDR3 nucleotides: TGTGCCAGCACGGGACTAGCGGACACCGGGGAGCTGTTTTTT.

Ten or more counts support this clonotype. The chain joins TRBV29-1 to TRBJ1-2; D remains unclear. Trimming took off 4 bases at V and 4 bases at J, with 13 bases between the two ends. The CDR3 is 13 residues long. Germline V CDR1 and CDR2: SQVTM, ANQGSEA. CDR3 nucleotide sequence: TGCAGCGTTGCAGGACTGGCAAGCTATGGCTACACCTTC. Translated: CSVAGLASYGYTF.

The V gene is TRBV11-2, the J gene TRBJ2-7; 9 bases align to TRBD1. V was clipped by 5 bases and J by 0 bases; unmatched bases: 8. The germline V gene has CDR1 SGHAT and CDR2 FQNNGV. The CDR3 length is 16 residues. The CDR3 is CASSRRGQGHSYEQYF. CDR3 nucleotides: TGTGCCAGCAGCCGCCGAGGACAGGGGCACTCCTACGAGCAGTACTTC.

This clonotype was seen only a few times. The V call is TRBV5-1, the J call TRBJ1-1; the match to TRBD1 covers 9 bases. The CDR3 is 14 residues long. V gave up 6 bases and J gave up 9 bases; unmatched junction bases: 12. Per the germline V gene, CDR1 is SGHRS and CDR2 is YFSETQ. The CDR3 sequence: CASTTTGGGFQAFF. In DNA form, the CDR3 reads TGCGCCAGCACAACAACAGGGGGCGGTTTTCAAGCTTTCTTT.

This clonotype was seen ten or more times. This chain joins TRBV12-3 or TRBV12-4 and TRBJ1-1; no clear D gene. Trimming pared 4 bases from V and 0 bases from J, leaving 6 bases between. This CDR3 region has 13 residues. CDR3 amino acids: CASSSQMNTEAFF. CDR3 nucleotides: TGTGCCAGCAGTTCCCAGATGAACACTGAAGCTTTCTTT.

In its sample, this clonotype was seen a few times. This chain uses TRBV5-6 with TRBJ2-2, with 7 bases matching TRBD1. J lost 5 bases, V lost 8 bases, and 9 bases had no gene match. CDR1 and CDR2 (germline): SGHDT, YYEEEE. CDR3 length: 14 residues. CDR3 loop: CASSPTGLTGELFF. The CDR3 nucleotides are TGTGCCAGTTCCCCGACAGGGCTTACCGGGGAGCTGTTTTTT.

In its sample, this clonotype was seen many times. This chain connects TRBV10-3 to TRBJ1-1, with D unclear. The germline V gene encodes CDR1 ENHRY and CDR2 SYGVKD. With 6 bases removed from V and 3 bases from J, the gap between germline ends came to 8 bases. The CDR3 covers 12 residues. CDR3 sequence: CAIRATDTEAFF. The CDR3 nucleotides read TGTGCCATCAGGGCCACGGACACTGAAGCTTTCTTT.

This clonotype came up a few times. J is TRBJ2-5 and V is TRBV9; possible D gene TRBD1, 6 bases. Germline V gives CDR1 SGDLS, CDR2 YYNGEE. V was clipped by 4 bases and J by 5 bases, with 18 bases between them. The CDR3 consists of 15 residues. DNA of the CDR3: TGTGCCAGCAGCTTTAGGGGGAATTTTATGGAGACCCAGTACTTC. This translates into CASSFRGNFMETQYF. The full variable domain, with the rest looked up from reference TRBV9 and TRBJ2-5, is DSGVTQTPKHLITATGQRVTLRCSPRSGDLSVYWYQQSLDQGLQFLIQYYNGEERAKGNILERFSAQQFPDLHSELNLSSLELGDSALYFCASSFRGNFMETQYFGPGTRLLVL.

In its sample, this clonotype was seen a few times. The rearrangement uses TRBV18 and TRBJ2-4, with D hard to call. The CDR3 extends over 15 amino acids. CDR1 is KGHSH and CDR2 is LQKENI in the germline V gene. V was pared by 0 bases and J by 6 bases, with 12 bases between. In DNA, the CDR3 is TGTGCCAGCTCACCACCGGGGTTAGGAAGAAACATTCAGTACTTC. This codes for CASSPPGLGRNIQYF.

The sample holds a few counts of this clonotype. This sequence joins TRBV2 and TRBJ2-1, with a possible D match to TRBD2 (5 bases). Trimming took off 10 bases at V and 0 bases at J, with 22 bases between the two ends. Germline-derived CDR1 and CDR2 are SNHLY and FYNNEI. The CDR3 extends over 17 amino acids. Here the CDR3 reads CANSPEAADGSYNEQFF. In DNA, the CDR3 is TGTGCCAACAGCCCGGAGGCAGCGGATGGCTCCTACAATGAGCAGTTCTTC.

This clonotype was detected a few times. V gene TRBV18 combines with J gene TRBJ2-2; no clear D gene. V gave up 4 bases and J gave up 5 bases, with 11 bases separating them. Looked up from germline, CDR1 is KGHSH and CDR2 is LQKENI. The CDR3 is made up of 14 amino acids. The CDR3 spells CASSLTLGTGELFF. The CDR3 nucleotides read TGTGCCAGCTCACTCACCTTGGGGACCGGGGAGCTGTTTTTT.

This clonotype was seen only a few times. This chain uses TRBV5-1 with TRBJ2-3; possibly TRBD2 for D (7 bases). The germline V gene has CDR1 SGHRS and CDR2 YFSETQ. The CDR3 runs to 17 residues. V lost 0 bases and J 1 base, leaving 15 bases between the germline ends. Here the CDR3 DNA reads TGCGCCAGCAGCTTGGAGGGGGGGTTGCGGGGCACAGATACGCAGTATTTT. It codes for CASSLEGGLRGTDTQYF.

The chain recombines TRBV7-2 with TRBJ2-7, with TRBD1 matching 7 bases. V was pared by 1 base and J by 6 bases, with 6 bases of the junction left unmatched. The CDR3 length is 14 residues. In germline, CDR1 is SGHTA, CDR2 FQGNSA. CDR3 bases: TGTGCCAGCAGCTTAGGACAGGGCATCGGCGAGCAGTACTTC. This codes for CASSLGQGIGEQYF. Variable domain in full (rest from reference TRBV7-2 and TRBJ2-7): GAGVSQSPSNKVTEKGKDVELRCDPISGHTALYWYRQSLGQGLEFLIYFQGNSAPDKSGLPSDRFSAERTGGSVSTLTIQRTQQEDSAVYLCASSLGQGIGEQYFGPGTRLTVT.

The chain combines TRBV5-6 with TRBJ1-4, with D perhaps matching TRBD1 (5 bases). Germline CDR1 and CDR2: SGHDT and YYEEEE. The CDR3 covers 15 residues. V lost 3 bases, J lost 10 bases, and 19 bases lay in between. CDR3 DNA sequence: TGTGCCAGCAGCTCGCAGGGACTCCGAACGGCAAAACTGTTTTTT. Its translation is CASSSQGLRTAKLFF.

This clonotype appeared a few times. The chain joins TRBV7-9 to TRBJ1-1, with D maybe TRBD1 (5 bases). Between the trimmed V and J ends, which lost 3 bases and 1 base, there was a span of 9 bases. Germline CDR1 is SEHNR and CDR2 is FQNEAQ (reference sequence). This CDR3 has 14 residues. The CDR3 bases are TGTGCCAGCAGCTTCGGCAGGGCGAACACTGAAGCTTTCTTT. It translates to CASSFGRANTEAFF.

This clonotype was counted between two and nine times. This sequence joins TRBV4-1 and TRBJ2-1, with 7 nucleotides matching TRBD2. V lost 1 base and J lost 8; bases outside the gene matches: 8. This CDR3 spans 15 amino acids. CDR1 and CDR2 (germline): MGHRA, YSYEKL. CDR3 region: CASSQVGIAGDEQFF. The DNA for the CDR3 is TGCGCCAGCAGCCAAGTTGGAATAGCGGGCGATGAGCAGTTCTTC.

This clonotype turned up a few times. The V and J genes are TRBV24-1 and TRBJ2-2; possibly TRBD1 or TRBD2 for D (5 bases each). Per germline, CDR1 KGHDR and CDR2 SFDVKD. This CDR3 has 18 residues. Trimming pared 3 bases from V and 0 bases from J, leaving 16 bases between. The CDR3 loop is CATSDLGTTTTNTGELFF. The CDR3 DNA sequence: TGTGCCACCAGTGATCTGGGGACCACAACTACGAACACCGGGGAGCTGTTTTTT.

This chain uses TRBV15 with TRBJ1-1, with D hard to call. The CDR3 totals 13 residues. Trimming removed 3 bases from V and 0 bases from J, with 5 bases in between. Germline V lookup: CDR1 LNHNV, CDR2 YYDKDF (reference sequence). CDR3 DNA: TGTGCCACCAGCAGCTGGTTGAACACTGAAGCTTTCTTT. Translating gives CATSSWLNTEAFF.

The genes are TRBV20-1 and TRBJ2-7, with 10 bases that match TRBD2. The junction had 10 bases not matched to a gene; V was cut back by 6 bases and J by 5 bases. Germline loops: CDR1 DFQATT, CDR2 SNEGSKA (reference sequence). CDR3 length: 14 residues. This CDR3 reads CSARLSGRNHEQYF. The CDR3 region has the DNA TGCAGTGCGAGACTTAGCGGGAGGAACCACGAGCAGTACTTC.

Ten or more counts support this clonotype. This sequence joins TRBV5-1 and TRBJ2-7; 8 bases are a match to TRBD2. V shed 0 bases and J 2 bases; nucleotides not matched to a gene: 7. The CDR3 is made up of 16 amino acids. Looked up from germline, CDR1 is SGHRS and CDR2 is YFSETQ. Written as DNA, the CDR3 is TGCGCCAGCAGCTTGGACGGGAGGGTCCGTCCCTACGAGCAGTACTTC. Amino acid sequence: CASSLDGRVRPYEQYF.

This clonotype was seen only a few times. The V call is TRBV7-9, the J call TRBJ2-7; 10 positions match TRBD1. The CDR3 is 15 residues long. CDR1 SEHNR and CDR2 FQNEAQ come from the germline V gene (reference sequence). Trimming at V came to 5 bases and at J to 6 bases, leaving 10 bases not matched to a gene. The CDR3 coding sequence is TGTGCCAGCAGCCTGGACAGGGGGTTTACCAGCGAGCAGTACTTC. This codes for CASSLDRGFTSEQYF.

This chain links TRBV20-1 with TRBJ2-2; 15 positions agree with TRBD2. The CDR3 sequence is 16 residues long. Germline assignment: CDR1 DFQATT and CDR2 SNEGSKA (reference sequence). V was clipped by 5 bases and J by 5 bases; unmatched bases: 6. DNA for the CDR3: TGCAGTGCTTCCGGGACTAGCGGGAGGAGGACCGGGGAGCTGTTTTTT. Protein sequence: CSASGTSGRRTGELFF.

The chain recombines TRBV14 with TRBJ1-2, with TRBD1 matching over 7 bases. The CDR3 consists of 17 residues. The V segment lost 0 bases and the J segment 1 base; nucleotides outside the gene matches: 8. Germline assignment: CDR1 SGHDN and CDR2 FVKESK. The CDR3 nucleotides are TGTGCCAGCAGCCAAGATTCTTGGGGACAGTTTAACTATGGCTACACCTTC. As protein: CASSQDSWGQFNYGYTF.

J is TRBJ1-1 and V is TRBV19; 11 nucleotides match TRBD1. This CDR3 region has 16 residues. The V gene end was trimmed by 4 bases and the J gene end by 8 bases; junction bases not matched to a gene: 12. Per germline, CDR1 LNHDA and CDR2 SQIVND (reference sequence). The CDR3 DNA is TGTGCCAGTAGTAGTCCCGGGACAGGGGGGATAATCGAAGCTTTCTTT. Translating gives CASSSPGTGGIIEAFF. The full variable domain, completed using reference TRBV19 and TRBJ1-1, is DGGITQSPKYLFRKEGQNVTLSCEQNLNHDAMYWYRQDPGQGLRLIYYSQIVNDFQKGDIAEGYSVSREKKESFPLTVTSAQKNPTAFYLCASSSPGTGGIIEAFFGQGTRLTVV.